Sequencing of this T cell receptor beta chain was carried out in a study of naive and memory T cell subsets. Findings of the study overall: The RNA method is potentially sensitive to activation and differentiation changes.

This clonotype was recorded at least ten times. The antigen remains unidentified. A UMI-containing oligonucleotide was joined by 3' ligation to the TCR cDNA template. Adult healthy volunteers gave 2.5 ml peripheral blood for whole-blood RNA. Input was roughly 1 to 1000 ng of DNase-treated total RNA without cell sorting. Four PCR rounds used nested alpha and beta constant region primers plus the SP2 primer. Blood and skin TCR RNA was reverse transcribed with alpha and beta constant primers. One entry per CDR3 protein results from TCRdb running MiXCR on the 5' RACE reads. Here the sample spans more than 60,000 distinct CDR3 sequences, 6.5% to 9% being singletons. The receptor was derived from a female donor in good health.

The CDR3 here is CASSQDLEGPYTF. The CDR3 DNA is TGCGCCAGCAGCCAAGATTTGGAAGGGCCCTACACCTTC. V is TRBV4-1 and J is TRBJ1-2; D is uncertain. Trimming took 0 bases from V and 10 from J, leaving 12 bases between them. CDR1 is MGHRA, CDR2 YSYEKL, per germline. CDR3 length equals 13 residues.